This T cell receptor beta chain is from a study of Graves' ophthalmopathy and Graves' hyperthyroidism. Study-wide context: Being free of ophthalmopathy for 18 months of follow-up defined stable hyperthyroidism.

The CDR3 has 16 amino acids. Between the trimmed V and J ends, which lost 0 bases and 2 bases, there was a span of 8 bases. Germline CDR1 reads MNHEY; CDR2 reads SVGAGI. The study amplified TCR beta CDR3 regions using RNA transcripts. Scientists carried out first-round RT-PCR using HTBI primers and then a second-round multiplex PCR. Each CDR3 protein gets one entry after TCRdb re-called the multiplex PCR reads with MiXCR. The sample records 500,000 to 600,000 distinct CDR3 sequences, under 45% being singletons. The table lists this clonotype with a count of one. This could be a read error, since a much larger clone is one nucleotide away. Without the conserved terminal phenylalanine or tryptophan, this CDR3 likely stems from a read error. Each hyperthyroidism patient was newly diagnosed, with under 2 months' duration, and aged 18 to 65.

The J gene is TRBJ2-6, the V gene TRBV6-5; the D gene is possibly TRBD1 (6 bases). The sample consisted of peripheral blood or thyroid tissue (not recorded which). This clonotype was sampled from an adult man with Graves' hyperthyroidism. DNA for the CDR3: TGTGCCAGCAGTTACTCGACAGGCACTGGGGCCAACGTCCTGACTCTC. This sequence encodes CASSYSTGTGANVLTL.